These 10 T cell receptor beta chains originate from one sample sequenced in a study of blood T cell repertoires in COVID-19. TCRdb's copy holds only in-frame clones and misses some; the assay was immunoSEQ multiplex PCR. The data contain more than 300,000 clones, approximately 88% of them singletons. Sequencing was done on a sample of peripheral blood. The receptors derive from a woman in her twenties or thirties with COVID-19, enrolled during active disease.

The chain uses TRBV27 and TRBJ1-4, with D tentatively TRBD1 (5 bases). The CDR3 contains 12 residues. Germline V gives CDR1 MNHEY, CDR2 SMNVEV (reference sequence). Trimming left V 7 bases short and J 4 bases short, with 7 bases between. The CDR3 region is CASTDSNEKLFF. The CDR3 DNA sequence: TGTGCCAGCACCGACAGTAATGAAAAACTGTTTTTT.

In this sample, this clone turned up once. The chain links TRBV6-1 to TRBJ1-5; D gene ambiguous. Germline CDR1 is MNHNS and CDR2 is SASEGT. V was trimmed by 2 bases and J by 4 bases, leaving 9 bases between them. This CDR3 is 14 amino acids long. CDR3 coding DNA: TGTGCCAGCAGTGAATGGTCAACTAATCAGCCCCAGCATTTT. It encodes CASSEWSTNQPQHF.

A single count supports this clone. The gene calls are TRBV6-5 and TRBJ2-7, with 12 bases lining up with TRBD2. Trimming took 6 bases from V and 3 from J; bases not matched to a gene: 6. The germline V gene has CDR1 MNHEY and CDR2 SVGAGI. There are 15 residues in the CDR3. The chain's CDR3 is CASRQRTSGDYEQYF. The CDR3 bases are TGTGCCAGCAGGCAGAGGACTAGCGGGGACTACGAGCAGTACTTC.

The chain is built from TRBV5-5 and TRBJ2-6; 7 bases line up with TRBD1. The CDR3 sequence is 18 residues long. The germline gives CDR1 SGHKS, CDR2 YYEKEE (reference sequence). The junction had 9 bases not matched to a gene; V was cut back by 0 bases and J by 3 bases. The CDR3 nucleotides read TGTGCCAGCAGCTTGGTGGCAGGGGGAAAGAGTGGGGCCAACGTCCTGACTTTC. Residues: CASSLVAGGKSGANVLTF.

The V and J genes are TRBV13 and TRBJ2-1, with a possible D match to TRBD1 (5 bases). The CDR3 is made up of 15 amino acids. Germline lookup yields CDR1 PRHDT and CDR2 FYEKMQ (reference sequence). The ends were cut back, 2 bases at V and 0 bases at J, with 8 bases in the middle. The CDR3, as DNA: TGTGCCAGCAGCTTAAGGGGTGACTCCTACAATGAGCAGTTCTTC. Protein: CASSLRGDSYNEQFF.

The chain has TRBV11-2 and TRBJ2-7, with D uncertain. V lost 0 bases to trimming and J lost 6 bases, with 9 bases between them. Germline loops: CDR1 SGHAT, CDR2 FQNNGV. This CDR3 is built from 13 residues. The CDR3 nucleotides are TGTGCCAGCAGCTTAGATGAGGCTCTCGAGCAGTACTTC. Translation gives CASSLDEALEQYF.

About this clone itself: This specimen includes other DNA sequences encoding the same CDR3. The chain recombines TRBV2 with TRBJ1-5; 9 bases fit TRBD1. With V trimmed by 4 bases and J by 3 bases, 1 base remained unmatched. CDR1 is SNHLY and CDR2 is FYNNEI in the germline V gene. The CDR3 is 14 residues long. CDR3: CASSAQGANQPQHF. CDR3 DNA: TGTGCCAGCAGTGCACAGGGGGCCAATCAGCCCCAGCATTTT. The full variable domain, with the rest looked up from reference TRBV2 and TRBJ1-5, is EPEVTQTPSHQVTQMGQEVILRCVPISNHLYFYWYRQILGQKVEFLVSFYNNEISEKSEIFDDQFSVERPDGSNFTLKIRSTKLEDSAMYFCASSAQGANQPQHFGDGTRLSIL.

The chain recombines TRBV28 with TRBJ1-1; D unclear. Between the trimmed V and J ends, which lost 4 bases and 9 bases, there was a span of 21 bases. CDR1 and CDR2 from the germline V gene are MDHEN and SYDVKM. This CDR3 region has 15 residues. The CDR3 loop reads CASSSGGQALGKAFF. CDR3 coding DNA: TGTGCCAGCAGTTCGGGAGGGCAGGCTCTTGGGAAAGCTTTCTTT.

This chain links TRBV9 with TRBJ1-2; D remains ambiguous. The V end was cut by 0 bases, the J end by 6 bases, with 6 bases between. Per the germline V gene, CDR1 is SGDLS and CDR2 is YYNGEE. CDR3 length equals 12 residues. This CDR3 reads CASSVGVNGYTF. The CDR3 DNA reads TGTGCCAGCAGCGTAGGAGTAAATGGCTACACCTTC.

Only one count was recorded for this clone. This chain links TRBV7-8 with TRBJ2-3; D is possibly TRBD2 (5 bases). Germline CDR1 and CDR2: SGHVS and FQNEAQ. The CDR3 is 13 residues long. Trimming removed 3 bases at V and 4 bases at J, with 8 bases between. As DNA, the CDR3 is TGTGCCAGCAGCTTCCGGCGGGCAGATACGCAGTATTTT. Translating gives CASSFRRADTQYF.